These 32 T cell receptor beta chains originate from one sample sequenced in a study of human T cells and chemical hapten exposure. As for time point: patch test 1, 2 weeks after DPC sensitization. Documented treatment: therapeutic diphenylcyclopropenone sensitization with weekly scalp DPC. TCRdb analysed the RACE reads with MiXCR anew, one entry per CDR3 protein. The repertoire consists of more than 65,000 distinct CDR3 sequences, with 7% to 8% occurring once and the leading ten covering about 1.4%. Specimen: whole blood, collected in connection with sensitization to the hapten diphenylcyclopropenone (DPC). The receptor source for this set is a young woman with alopecia areata. Some clones in this sample may be carry-over from other donors' samples.

This clonotype occurred many times. The V gene is TRBV18, the J gene TRBJ1-2; 8 bases fit TRBD1. V lost 2 bases and J lost 5; bases outside the gene matches: 10. The germline gives CDR1 KGHSH, CDR2 LQKENI. This CDR3 has 16 amino acids. The CDR3 reads CASSPGTGSQLYGYTF. CDR3 bases: TGTGCCAGCTCACCAGGGACAGGATCGCAACTATATGGCTACACCTTC.

This clonotype was detected a few times. The chain links TRBV7-2 to TRBJ2-7; no firm D call. V lost 2 bases to trimming and J lost 4 bases, with 21 bases between them. This CDR3 region has 17 residues. Germline CDR1 reads SGHTA; CDR2 reads FQGNSA. The DNA of the CDR3 is TGTGCCAGCAGCTTAAGCTATCCAGGAGCTAGAAAGTACGAGCAGTACTTC. This translates into CASSLSYPGARKYEQYF.

This clonotype was seen repeatedly, ten times or more. The rearrangement uses TRBV20-1 and TRBJ2-7; the D is unclear. The V and J ends lost 0 bases and 2 bases respectively, with 11 bases between them. The CDR3 is made up of 14 amino acids. Germline V lookup: CDR1 DFQATT, CDR2 SNEGSKA (reference sequence). The CDR3 DNA follows: TGCAGTGCTAGAGATTCGCAGTCACCCTACGAGCAGTACTTC. Translated, it gives CSARDSQSPYEQYF.

This clonotype was observed at least ten times. J is TRBJ2-7 and V is TRBV12-3 or TRBV12-4; D gene uncertain. Trimming cost V 3 bases and J 2 bases, with 5 bases left between them. The CDR3 has 12 amino acids. The CDR3 coding sequence is TGTGCCAGCAGTTTGGAGCCCTACGAGCAGTACTTC. It encodes CASSLEPYEQYF.

This clonotype has a count of ten or more. In DNA form, the CDR3 reads TGTGCCTCCTCCCGGACTCGGCCTGAGGGCATTCAGTACTTC. As protein: CASSRTRPEGIQYF. This chain links TRBV30 with TRBJ2-4; TRBD2 might be the D (5 bases). Germline values: CDR1 GTSNPN, CDR2 SVGIG (reference sequence). The CDR3 contains 14 residues. The V gene lost 7 bases and the J gene lost 9 bases, with 22 bases spanning the gap.

There are many counts of this clonotype. This sequence joins TRBV12-3 or TRBV12-4 and TRBJ2-2; 8 bases are shared with TRBD1. V lost 6 bases and J lost 8; bases outside the gene matches: 11. The CDR3 length is 15 residues. The CDR3 sequence is CASSPLDRAGGELFF. CDR3 DNA: TGTGCCAGCAGCCCCTTGGACAGGGCAGGGGGGGAGCTGTTTTTT.

This clonotype was counted at least ten times. The V and J genes are TRBV24-1 and TRBJ1-5, with no clear D. The germline V gene encodes CDR1 KGHDR and CDR2 SFDVKD. The CDR3 sequence is 22 residues long. V was trimmed by 1 base and J by 1 base, leaving 28 bases between them. The chain's CDR3 is CATSDFRMRKCPKGYSNQPQHF. CDR3 nucleotides: TGTGCCACCAGTGATTTTCGGATGAGAAAGTGTCCAAAAGGTTACAGCAATCAGCCCCAGCATTTT.

Worth noting for this clonotype: An end of the junction differs from the germline gene, which may be a read error. The chain recombines TRBV6-2 or TRBV6-3 with TRBJ2-7, with 10 bases lining up with TRBD1. Germline values: CDR1 MNHEY, CDR2 SVGEGT. The CDR3 length is 17 residues. CDR3 residues: CASSWAGQGPSSDEQYF. Written as DNA, the CDR3 is TGTGCCAGCAGTTGGGCGGGACAGGGGCCAAGCTCCGACGAGCAGTACTTC.

The chain joins TRBV30 to TRBJ2-1; possibly TRBD1 or TRBD2 for D (5 bases each). The CDR3 extends over 12 amino acids. V lost 3 bases and J lost 7, with 10 bases in between. Per the germline V gene, CDR1 is GTSNPN and CDR2 is SVGIG (reference sequence). CDR3 sequence reads: CAWSWDRNEQFF. The CDR3, as DNA: TGTGCCTGGAGCTGGGACCGGAATGAGCAGTTCTTC.

This clonotype was detected ten times or more. The V call is TRBV11-2, the J call TRBJ2-3, with D tentatively TRBD1 (5 bases). Per germline, CDR1 SGHAT and CDR2 FQNNGV. The CDR3 spans 13 residues. Trimming removed 0 bases at V and 11 bases at J, with 12 bases between. The CDR3 here is CASSLDLVGEQYF. CDR3 DNA sequence: TGTGCCAGCAGCTTAGATCTGGTAGGGGAGCAGTATTTT. Filled out from reference TRBV11-2 and TRBJ2-3, the complete variable domain reads EAGVAQSPRYKIIEKRQSVAFWCNPISGHATLYWYQQILGQGPKLLIQFQNNGVVDDSQLPKDRFSAERLKGVDSTLKIQPAKLEDSAVYLCASSLDLVGEQYFGPGTRLTVL.

This clonotype was recorded a few times. The chain carries TRBV15 and TRBJ1-1; D unclear. Germline lookup yields CDR1 LNHNV and CDR2 YYDKDF (reference sequence). This CDR3 spans 16 amino acids. Trimming left V 0 bases short and J 0 bases short, with 11 bases between. CDR3 amino acids: CATSRDPRAMNTEAFF. The CDR3 nucleotides are TGTGCCACCAGCAGAGATCCGAGGGCGATGAACACTGAAGCTTTCTTT.

This clonotype was counted many times. CDR3 sequence (DNA): TGTGCCAGCAGCTTAACTAGCGGGGGGGTAACAGATACGCAGTATTTT. It specifies CASSLTSGGVTDTQYF. The rearrangement joins TRBV11-2 to TRBJ2-3, with 13 bases identical to TRBD2. The CDR3 extends over 16 amino acids. V was pared by 2 bases and J by 3 bases, with 2 bases of the junction left unmatched. CDR1 is SGHAT, CDR2 FQNNGV, per germline.

As to this clonotype: This may come from a read error, since a much larger clone is one base off. This chain links TRBV18 with TRBJ1-1, with TRBD1 matching 8 bases. Trimming cost V 4 bases and J 4 bases; bases outside gene matches: 11. CDR3 length: 16 amino acids. Germline values: CDR1 KGHSH, CDR2 LQKENI. The CDR3 reads CASSRLGQGSITEAFF. CDR3 bases: TGTGCCAGCTCACGACTAGGACAGGGATCTATCACTGAAGCTTTCTTT.

The chain employs TRBV14 and TRBJ2-4; the D is unclear. This CDR3 is 14 amino acids long. The germline V gene encodes CDR1 SGHDN and CDR2 FVKESK. Deletions cut 2 bases from V and 1 base from J, with 6 bases between. The CDR3 region has the DNA TGTGCCAGCAGCCAATGTTCGGCCAAAAACATTCAGTACTTC. Amino acids: CASSQCSAKNIQYF.

There are many counts of this clonotype. V gene TRBV7-9 combines with J gene TRBJ1-1; TRBD1 matches 11 bases. The CDR3 spans 14 residues. With V trimmed by 1 base and J by 8 bases, 3 bases remained unmatched. The germline CDR1 and CDR2 sequences are SEHNR and FQNEAQ (reference sequence). CDR3 bases: TGTGCCAGCAGCTTAGGGGACAGGGGGGCAGAAGCTTTCTTT. Translating gives CASSLGDRGAEAFF.

With respect to this clonotype: At one end, the junction sequence differs from germline, possibly due to a read error. The chain employs TRBV5-1 and TRBJ1-3; 7 positions match TRBD1. Germline CDR1 SGHRS, CDR2 YFSETQ. This CDR3 contains 16 residues. The CDR3 nucleotides read TGCGCCAGCAGGTTGGGAGGGGGCTCGGCTGGAAACACCATATATTTT. Translating gives CASRLGGGSAGNTIYF. Based on the CDR3 plus reference TRBV5-1 and TRBJ1-3, the full variable domain is KAGVTQTPRYLIKTRGQQVTLSCSPISGHRSVSWYQQTPGQGLQFLFEYFSETQRNKGNFPGRFSGRQFSNSRSEMNVSTLELGDSALYLCASRLGGGSAGNTIYFGEGSWLTVV.

This clonotype showed up many times. The chain has TRBV4-1 and TRBJ2-7, with a tentative D call TRBD2 (5 bases). V lost 0 bases and J lost 4, with 19 bases in between. This CDR3 has 17 amino acids. CDR1 and CDR2 (germline): MGHRA, YSYEKL. The CDR3 region is CASSQDYEGNLFYEQYF. The CDR3 region has the DNA TGCGCCAGCAGCCAAGATTACGAGGGTAATCTTTTTTACGAGCAGTACTTC.

The CDR3 loop reads CASSPSDGFNEKLFF. The CDR3 nucleotides are TGCGCCAGCAGCCCATCCGACGGGTTTAATGAAAAACTGTTTTTT. The chain carries TRBV5-1 and TRBJ1-4; D call uncertain. The CDR3 totals 15 residues. V lost 4 bases to trimming and J lost 4 bases, with 14 bases between them. CDR1 is SGHRS, CDR2 YFSETQ, per germline.

This clonotype has at least ten counts. This rearrangement joins TRBV7-9 to TRBJ1-5, with no clear D. CDR1 SEHNR and CDR2 FQNEAQ come from the germline V gene (reference sequence). V was cut by 4 bases and J by 0 bases, with 10 bases left in between. The CDR3 length is 15 residues. CDR3 in amino acids: CASSSGPYSNQPQHF. The CDR3 DNA reads as TGTGCCAGCAGCTCAGGACCCTATAGCAATCAGCCCCAGCATTTT.

A word on this clonotype: This sequence may be a read error, since a much larger clone differs from it by one base. This chain links TRBV27 with TRBJ1-6; weak D call: TRBD1 (6 bases). In germline, CDR1 is MNHEY, CDR2 SMNVEV (reference sequence). The germline V and J ends were trimmed by 5 bases and 7 bases, with 15 bases remaining between them. This CDR3 has 15 amino acids. This CDR3 reads CASSPPTGWNSPLHF. DNA of the CDR3: TGTGCCAGCAGTCCTCCGACAGGCTGGAATTCACCCCTCCACTTT.

This clonotype was recorded many times. In nucleotides, the CDR3 is TGTGCCAGCACCCTCCGGGGGACATCGGGAGAGCAGTACTTC. It yields the protein CASTLRGTSGEQYF. The rearrangement links TRBV12-3 or TRBV12-4 to TRBJ2-7; D may be TRBD1 or TRBD2 (6 bases each). The CDR3 contains 14 residues. Trimming shortened V by 7 bases and J by 7 bases, and 20 bases separated the two germline ends.

The genes are TRBV12-3 or TRBV12-4 and TRBJ1-2, with TRBD1 as a possible D gene (5 bases). The length of the CDR3 is 15 residues. Trimming pared 3 bases from V and 6 bases from J, leaving 17 bases between. CDR3 DNA sequence: TGTGCCAGCAGTTTTTCCGGGGAAGGGGCCGATGGCTACACCTTC. Amino acid sequence: CASSFSGEGADGYTF.

This clonotype was counted ten times or more. The chain is built from TRBV29-1 and TRBJ1-1; maybe TRBD1 (5 bases). This CDR3 has 13 amino acids. The ends were cut back, 7 bases at V and 1 base at J, with 13 bases in the middle. Germline V gene lookup returns CDR1 SQVTM and CDR2 ANQGSEA. The CDR3 DNA follows: TGCAGCGCCGGGGGACCCTCGAACACTGAAGCTTTCTTT. Encoded protein: CSAGGPSNTEAFF. The full variable domain, completed using reference TRBV29-1 and TRBJ1-1, is SAVISQKPSRDICQRGTSLTIQCQVDSQVTMMFWYRQQPGQSLTLIATANQGSEATYESGFVIDKFPISRPNLTFSTLTVSNMSPEDSSIYLCSAGGPSNTEAFFGQGTRLTVV.

This chain joins TRBV10-3 and TRBJ1-6, with D possibly matching TRBD1 (6 bases). V was cut by 3 bases and J by 7 bases, with 10 bases left in between. The CDR3 has 14 amino acids. Germline V gives CDR1 ENHRY, CDR2 SYGVKD. The CDR3 protein is CAISEQGGNSPLHF. The DNA of the CDR3 is TGTGCCATCAGTGAACAGGGAGGGAATTCACCCCTCCACTTT.

In this sample, this clonotype turned up a few times. The chain recombines TRBV5-8 with TRBJ2-7, with D unresolved. Between the trimmed V and J ends, which lost 4 bases and 9 bases, there was a span of 14 bases. This CDR3 is 12 amino acids long. Germline V CDR1 and CDR2: SGHTS, YDEGEE. CDR3 region: CASSQTAPSQYF. The CDR3 DNA is TGTGCCAGCAGCCAGACCGCTCCGTCGCAGTACTTC.

This clonotype was observed a handful of times. The chain couples TRBV28 to TRBJ2-7; no reliable D call. The V end lost 4 bases, the J end lost 9 bases, and 31 bases lay between the germline ends. This CDR3 spans 18 amino acids. The germline CDR1 and CDR2 sequences are MDHEN and SYDVKM. The CDR3 DNA is TGTGCCAGCAGTTCGTCAAAGGACGTTTATAGAAACAAATCCGGGCAGTACTTC. Amino acid sequence: CASSSSKDVYRNKSGQYF.

Note on this clonotype: A read error may be the cause here, since a much bigger clone is one base away. The chain links TRBV13 to TRBJ2-2; D not certain. CDR1 and CDR2 from the germline V gene are PRHDT and FYEKMQ (reference sequence). The CDR3 runs 16 residues. The CDR3: CVSSPGKGMYTGELFF. The CDR3 DNA reads as TGTGTCAGCAGCCCCGGTAAGGGAATGTACACCGGGGAGCTGTTTTTT.

This clonotype showed up just once. The chain carries TRBV11-2 and TRBJ2-5; 8 bases line up with TRBD2. This CDR3 spans 16 amino acids. CDR1 is SGHAT, CDR2 FQNNGV, per germline. After removal of 1 base from V and 4 bases from J, the junction contained 8 bases not matched to a gene. The CDR3 here is CASSLAAGGRPETQYF. The DNA of the CDR3 is TGTGCCAGCAGCTTAGCCGCGGGGGGCCGTCCAGAGACCCAGTACTTC.

Notes on this clonotype: This sequence may be a read error, since a much larger clone differs from it by one base. CDR3 bases: TGTGCCAACAGACCTGGACAGGGGGCGGAGGGCTACACCTTC. Translation: CANRPGQGAEGYTF. This sequence joins TRBV4-2 and TRBJ1-2; the match to TRBD1 covers 11 bases. Germline-derived CDR1 and CDR2 are LGHNA and YNFKEQ. The CDR3 extends over 14 amino acids. Trimming removed 10 bases from V and 8 bases from J; junction bases left unmatched: 12.

This clonotype was detected ten times or more. This rearrangement joins TRBV6-5 to TRBJ2-5; 9 bases line up with TRBD2. This CDR3 region has 16 residues. Per the germline V gene, CDR1 is MNHEY and CDR2 is SVGAGI. Losses at the gene ends were 6 bases for V and 1 base for J; bases not matched to a gene: 9. The CDR3 loop reads CASRAAPGLAQETQYF. In DNA, the CDR3 is TGTGCCAGCAGGGCCGCTCCGGGACTAGCCCAAGAGACCCAGTACTTC.

This clonotype occurred many times. CDR3 bases: TGTGCCAGCAGTTACTCCGGGACAACAGAGACCCAGTACTTC. It encodes CASSYSGTTETQYF. The chain has TRBV6-6 and TRBJ2-5, with D perhaps matching TRBD1 (6 bases). This CDR3 has 14 amino acids. CDR1 MNHNY and CDR2 SVGAGI come from the germline V gene (reference sequence). V lost 0 bases, J lost 4 bases, and 9 bases lay in between.

This clonotype came up many times. The chain is built from TRBV20-1 and TRBJ1-6; D not certain. CDR3 length equals 15 residues. The V and J ends lost 1 base and 9 bases respectively, with 16 bases between them. CDR1 and CDR2 (germline): DFQATT, SNEGSKA (reference sequence). The CDR3 sequence is CSARGQELNGSPLHF. The CDR3, as DNA: TGCAGTGCTAGAGGTCAAGAACTCAACGGTTCACCCCTCCACTTT.